This paragraph reports one T cell receptor (gamma chain). TCRdb re-called clones from the RT-PCR reads via CATT. Seen here are some 4,500 gamma-chain clones, more than 15% observed once, and the top ten hold roughly 3.6%. This specimen comes from a study of gamma-delta T cells after stem cell transplantation. The CDR3 covers 14 residues. Trimming at V came to 2 bases and at J to 9 bases, leaving 13 bases not matched to a gene. CDR1 and CDR2 (germline): VTNTFY, YDVSTARD (reference sequence). The sequencing input was gamma-delta T cells. The origin of this receptor is a human donor. It is not recorded whose cells these are; they may come from a transplant donor. The chain employs TRGV3 and TRGJ1 or TRGJ2. As DNA, the CDR3 is TGTGCCACCTGGGACACCCTGGTCGTAGGTAAGAAACTCTTT. Translated: CATWDTLVVGKKLF.